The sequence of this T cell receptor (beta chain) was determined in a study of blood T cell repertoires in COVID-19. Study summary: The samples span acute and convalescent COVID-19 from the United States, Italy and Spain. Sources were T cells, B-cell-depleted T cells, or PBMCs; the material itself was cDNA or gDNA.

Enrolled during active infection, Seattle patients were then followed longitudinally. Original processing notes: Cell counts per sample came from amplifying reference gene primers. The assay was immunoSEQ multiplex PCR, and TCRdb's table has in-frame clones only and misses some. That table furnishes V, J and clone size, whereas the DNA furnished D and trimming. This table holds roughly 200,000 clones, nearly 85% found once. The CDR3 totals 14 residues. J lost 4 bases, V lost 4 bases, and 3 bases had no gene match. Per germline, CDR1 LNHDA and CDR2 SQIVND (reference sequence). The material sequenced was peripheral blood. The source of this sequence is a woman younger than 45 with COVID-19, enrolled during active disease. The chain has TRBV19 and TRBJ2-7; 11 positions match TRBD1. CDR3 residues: CASSTGTGGYEQYF. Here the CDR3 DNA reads TGTGCCAGTAGTACCGGGACAGGGGGATACGAGCAGTACTTC.